The next 26 T cell receptor beta chains were all read from a single sample in a study of blood T cell repertoires in COVID-19. Assay used: immunoSEQ multiplex PCR; TCRdb lists only in-frame clones, some missing. Of roughly 330,000 clones listed, over 75% are singletons. The sample taken for sequencing was PBMCs or T cells enriched from blood (not recorded which). The receptor source for this set is a woman aged 25 to 45 who had recovered from COVID-19.

This sequence joins TRBV6-5 and TRBJ1-3, with a tentative D call TRBD1 (6 bases). The germline V gene has CDR1 MNHEY and CDR2 SVGAGI. Deletions cut 7 bases from V and 2 bases from J, with 9 bases between. This CDR3 contains 13 residues. CDR3 sequence (DNA): TGTGCCAGCACCCACAGGGCTGGAAACACCATATATTTT. This gives the protein CASTHRAGNTIYF.

The chain joins TRBV6-5 to TRBJ1-1, with TRBD1 identical over 8 bases. Germline loops: CDR1 MNHEY, CDR2 SVGAGI. J lost 4 bases, V lost 6 bases, and 4 bases had no gene match. CDR3 length: 13 residues. The chain's CDR3 is CASRYTGGTEAFF. CDR3 nucleotides: TGTGCCAGCAGATATACAGGGGGCACTGAAGCTTTCTTT.

This chain links TRBV7-9 with TRBJ1-2; 10 bases agree with TRBD1. The germline gives CDR1 SEHNR, CDR2 FQNEAQ (reference sequence). This CDR3 contains 15 residues. Unmatched junction bases numbered 5, after V lost 1 base and J lost 6 bases. The CDR3 region has the DNA TGTGCCAGCAGCTTAGAAGTGACAGGGGGCGATGGCTACACCTTC. Protein: CASSLEVTGGDGYTF.

V is TRBV6-5 and J is TRBJ1-2; possibly TRBD1 for D (6 bases). Per the germline V gene, CDR1 is MNHEY and CDR2 is SVGAGI. The CDR3 has 13 residues. V was clipped by 2 bases and J by 8 bases, with 12 bases between them. The CDR3 protein is CASSYGTQRGYTF. The CDR3 bases are TGTGCCAGCAGTTACGGGACACAGCGGGGCTACACCTTC.

This clone was seen only a few times. The chain employs TRBV21-1 and TRBJ1-3; no DNA check was done on the table's D call, TRBD1. TRBV21-1 is described as a pseudogene. CDR3 length: 21 residues. CDR3 sequence: CASSKEGKVTILGQSGNTIYF. The CDR3 DNA reads as TGTGCCAGCAGCAAAGAGGGGAAGGTGACAATCCTTGGCCAATCTGGAAACACCATATATTTT.

This clone was detected once. V gene TRBV28 combines with J gene TRBJ2-2; the D gene is possibly TRBD2 (5 bases). Germline assignment: CDR1 MDHEN and CDR2 SYDVKM. V lost 6 bases and J lost 3, with 14 bases in between. This CDR3 is 15 amino acids long. In DNA, the CDR3 is TGTGCCAGCAGGCCCCGGGGTTCTTACACCGGGGAGCTGTTTTTT. This translates into CASRPRGSYTGELFF.

This clone has only one observation. DNA for the CDR3: TGTGCCAGCAGTTACCTCGGGGGAGGGACCTACGAGCAGTACTTC. Amino acids: CASSYLGGGTYEQYF. The chain joins TRBV6-6 to TRBJ2-7, with 7 bases matching TRBD2. With V trimmed by 2 bases and J by 2 bases, 6 bases remained unmatched. Germline lookup yields CDR1 MNHNY and CDR2 SVGAGI (reference sequence). This CDR3 region has 15 residues.

The rearrangement uses TRBV29-1 and TRBJ1-1; the match to TRBD1 covers 7 bases. With V trimmed by 6 bases and J by 1 base, 5 bases remained unmatched. Germline V gene data show CDR1 as SQVTM and CDR2 as ANQGSEA. This CDR3 spans 13 amino acids. CDR3 nucleotides: TGCAGCGTCGGGGACAGACAGAACACTGAAGCTTTCTTT. Translating it yields CSVGDRQNTEAFF.

The chain recombines TRBV27 with TRBJ1-1; 8 bases align to TRBD1. Looked up from germline, CDR1 is MNHEY and CDR2 is SMNVEV (reference sequence). V lost 6 bases to trimming and J lost 1 base; unmatched junction nucleotides: 7. The CDR3 extends over 15 amino acids. The CDR3 region is CASSKWTGRNTEAFF. CDR3 in DNA: TGTGCCAGCAGCAAATGGACAGGGCGGAACACTGAAGCTTTCTTT.

Here the CDR3 reads CASSGVDRFDSPLHF. The CDR3 DNA sequence: TGCGCCAGCAGTGGTGTAGACAGGTTTGATTCACCCCTCCACTTT. This chain links TRBV10-2 with TRBJ1-6; a possible D gene is TRBD1 (6 bases). The CDR3 contains 15 residues. Germline CDR1 reads WSHSY; CDR2 reads SAAADI. Trimming pared 4 bases from V and 8 bases from J, leaving 15 bases between.

J is TRBJ1-6 and V is TRBV25-1, with a tentative D call TRBD1 (5 bases). Trimming stripped 0 bases from V and 6 bases from J, with 15 bases between. Germline assignment: CDR1 MGHDK and CDR2 SYGVNS. CDR3 size: 17 residues. This CDR3 is CASSEYVATAVNSPLHF. DNA of the CDR3: TGTGCCAGCAGTGAATACGTGGCGACAGCCGTTAATTCACCCCTCCACTTT.

The chain joins TRBV27 to TRBJ1-1; a possible D gene is TRBD1 (6 bases). CDR3 size: 15 residues. Germline V gene data show CDR1 as MNHEY and CDR2 as SMNVEV (reference sequence). V was trimmed by 5 bases and J by 5 bases, leaving 18 bases between them. CDR3 coding DNA: TGTGCCAGCAGTCCCCCCCAGGGGATGATAACTGAAGCTTTCTTT. Its protein is CASSPPQGMITEAFF.

This chain joins TRBV5-1 and TRBJ1-3; D may be TRBD1 (6 bases). CDR1 and CDR2 (germline): SGHRS, YFSETQ. The CDR3 loop spans 12 amino acids. Trimming cost V 0 bases and J 11 bases, with 9 bases left between them. CDR3 nucleotides: TGCGCCAGCAGCTTGGGCGGGGGCGCCATATATTTT. This translates into CASSLGGGAIYF.

V is TRBV2 and J is TRBJ2-3; 10 nucleotides line up with TRBD2. This CDR3 is built from 15 residues. The J segment lost 4 bases and the V segment lost 3 bases, leaving 4 bases of the junction unmatched. Germline-derived CDR1 and CDR2 are SNHLY and FYNNEI. The CDR3 sequence: CASSEKRGGPDTQYF. In DNA, the CDR3 is TGTGCCAGCAGTGAGAAGCGGGGGGGCCCAGATACGCAGTATTTT. Full variable domain (outside the CDR3, taken from reference TRBV2 and TRBJ2-3): EPEVTQTPSHQVTQMGQEVILRCVPISNHLYFYWYRQILGQKVEFLVSFYNNEISEKSEIFDDQFSVERPDGSNFTLKIRSTKLEDSAMYFCASSEKRGGPDTQYFGPGTRLTVL.

V and J are TRBV6-1 and TRBJ2-1; 8 nucleotides match TRBD2. There are 15 residues in the CDR3. Germline V gene lookup returns CDR1 MNHNS and CDR2 SASEGT. V was pared by 3 bases and J by 0 bases, with 1 base of the junction left unmatched. The CDR3 nucleotides read TGTGCCAGCAGTGAGGCGGGGGGCTCCTACAATGAGCAGTTCTTC. Protein product: CASSEAGGSYNEQFF.

The chain carries TRBV30 and TRBJ1-2; unclear D gene. Germline-derived CDR1 and CDR2 are GTSNPN and SVGIG (reference sequence). Trimming shortened V by 2 bases and J by 4 bases, and 8 bases separated the two germline ends. The CDR3 is 12 amino acids. The CDR3 protein is CAWSRRRYGYTF. CDR3 nucleotides: TGTGCCTGGAGTCGGAGACGCTATGGCTACACCTTC.

The chain couples TRBV5-6 to TRBJ1-1; TRBD1 might be the D (5 bases). V was trimmed by 3 bases and J by 3 bases, leaving 12 bases between them. Germline V gives CDR1 SGHDT, CDR2 YYEEEE. The CDR3 is made up of 14 amino acids. This chain's CDR3 is CASSWDGGDTEAFF. CDR3 coding DNA: TGTGCCAGCAGCTGGGACGGGGGGGACACTGAAGCTTTCTTT.

This clone came up once. The V gene is TRBV25-1, the J gene TRBJ2-1; 7 bases map to TRBD2. The CDR3 is 15 residues long. The V segment lost 4 bases and the J segment 7 bases; nucleotides outside the gene matches: 10. Germline loops: CDR1 MGHDK, CDR2 SYGVNS. CDR3 DNA: TGTGCCAGCAGTGGTGCGTTCCCGGGAGGAAATGAGCAGTTCTTC. It yields the protein CASSGAFPGGNEQFF.

CDR3 in amino acids: CASGGDQETQYF. CDR3 bases: TGCGCCAGCGGCGGGGACCAAGAGACCCAGTACTTC. This chain links TRBV5-1 with TRBJ2-5; tentative D call: TRBD2 (6 bases). The germline V gene encodes CDR1 SGHRS and CDR2 YFSETQ. V gave up 7 bases and J gave up 0 bases, with 7 bases separating them. This CDR3 has 12 amino acids. Using reference TRBV5-1 and TRBJ2-5 for the parts outside the CDR3, the full variable domain is KAGVTQTPRYLIKTRGQQVTLSCSPISGHRSVSWYQQTPGQGLQFLFEYFSETQRNKGNFPGRFSGRQFSNSRSEMNVSTLELGDSALYLCASGGDQETQYFGPGTRLLVL.

CDR3 in amino acids: CASSQDAGVKRGKLFF. The CDR3 DNA sequence: TGTGCCAGCAGCCAAGACGCCGGGGTGAAGCGAGGAAAACTGTTTTTT. The rearrangement uses TRBV3-1 (or the pseudogene TRBV3-2) and TRBJ1-4; D is uncertain. Germline V gene lookup returns CDR1 LGHDT and CDR2 YNNKEL (reference sequence). The ends were cut back, 0 bases at V and 10 bases at J, with 18 bases in the middle. The CDR3 runs to 16 residues.

V usage is TRBV7-9 and J usage is TRBJ1-1; D ambiguous. This CDR3 has 14 amino acids. Trimming cost V 5 bases and J 0 bases, with 10 bases left between them. CDR1 and CDR2 (germline): SEHNR, FQNEAQ (reference sequence). CDR3: CASSHGLLNTEAFF. For the CDR3, the DNA is TGTGCCAGCAGCCATGGACTATTGAACACTGAAGCTTTCTTT.

V gene TRBV6-4 combines with J gene TRBJ2-3; 7 bases agree with TRBD1. The J segment lost 2 bases and the V segment lost 5 bases, leaving 4 bases of the junction unmatched. There are 14 residues in the CDR3. Germline V gene data show CDR1 as MRHNA and CDR2 as SNTAGT. The CDR3 sequence is CASSSTGFTDTQYF. The CDR3 DNA is TGTGCCAGCAGTTCGACAGGGTTCACAGATACGCAGTATTTT.

The rearrangement joins TRBV14 to TRBJ2-5; D perhaps matches TRBD1 (5 bases). The germline V and J ends were trimmed by 0 bases and 1 base, with 18 bases remaining between them. This CDR3 contains 18 residues. CDR1 is SGHDN and CDR2 is FVKESK in the germline V gene. The CDR3 loop is CASSQDLTTVLFQETQYF. In nucleotides, the CDR3 is TGTGCCAGCAGCCAAGATCTAACGACAGTATTGTTCCAAGAGACCCAGTACTTC.

CDR3 protein: CASSPETSTDTQYF. The DNA for the CDR3 is TGTGCCAGCAGCCCGGAGACCAGCACAGATACGCAGTATTTT. V usage is TRBV7-2 and J usage is TRBJ2-3; unclear D gene. V was clipped by 5 bases and J by 0 bases, with 9 bases between them. The CDR3 runs 14 residues. The germline V gene encodes CDR1 SGHTA and CDR2 FQGNSA.

This chain joins TRBV15 and TRBJ2-7, with D possibly matching TRBD2 (5 bases). The CDR3 spans 14 residues. Germline CDR1 reads LNHNV; CDR2 reads YYDKDF (reference sequence). Trimming pared 1 base from V and 4 bases from J, leaving 11 bases between. The CDR3 bases are TGTGCCACCAGCAGAGGCAAGTGGAGGTACGAGCAGTACTTC. Protein: CATSRGKWRYEQYF.

The gene calls are TRBV5-4 and TRBJ2-7; 9 bases are a match to TRBD1. Per the germline V gene, CDR1 is SGHNT and CDR2 is YYREEE (reference sequence). Germline trimming cut 4 bases from V and 3 bases from J; bases unmatched to any gene: 5. This CDR3 spans 14 amino acids. The CDR3 bases are TGTGCCAGCAGCAACCCGGGACAGGGCTACGAGCAGTACTTC. Translation gives CASSNPGQGYEQYF. The variable domain in full, with the rest retrieved from reference TRBV5-4 and TRBJ2-7, is ETGVTQSPTHLIKTRGQQVTLRCSSQSGHNTVSWYQQALGQGPQFIFQYYREEENGRGNFPPRFSGLQFPNYSSELNVNALELDDSALYLCASSNPGQGYEQYFGPGTRLTVT.